This record covers a single T cell receptor beta chain. Antigen unknown. Pooled together were second doses at about 4 or about 12 weeks. This sample is part of a study of T cell responses to AZD1222 COVID-19 vaccine. Study-level results: Nearly half of spike-specific TCRs reportedly target unmutated variant regions. Every sample of the repertoires postdated the peak T cell response. At 160-218 and 743-854, vaccine-associated CD4 TCRs were dominant, and they spanned spike.

The J segment lost 4 bases and the V segment lost 1 base, leaving 8 bases of the junction unmatched. CDR3 length equals 16 residues. The V gene's germline CDR1 is SGHDT and CDR2 YYEEEE. Only in-frame clones appear in the TCRdb table, and some are missing; sequencing was by immunoSEQ multiplex PCR. Of some 52,000 clones in the sample, 87% were seen once. The chain links TRBV5-6 to TRBJ2-3; 8 bases line up with TRBD1. The sequencing used peripheral blood, collected 28 days after the second AZD1222 dose. This TCR was recovered from an adult who received the AZD1222 COVID-19 vaccine. Here the CDR3 DNA reads TGTGCCAGCAGCTTGTGGACAGGGTTTGTCGCAGATACGCAGTATTTT. This encodes CASSLWTGFVADTQYF.